This T cell receptor beta chain was profiled in a study of blood T cells in healthy people across ages. The people who gave samples were healthy Caucasians from Russia, aged roughly 6 to 90. This CDR3 is built from 13 residues. V lost 5 bases, J lost 5 bases, and 12 bases lay in between. A second PCR, run for about 7 to 11 cycles, used a sample-barcoded 5' primer plus a J-beta primer mix. Every sample returned 2.5 million or more CDR3-containing paired-end reads. In TCRdb, the 5' RACE reads were re-called with MiXCR into one record per CDR3 protein. Counted here are about 1,400,000 distinct CDR3 sequences, approximately 59% occurring once; the ten biggest clones make up over 5%.

The sample was blood. This sequence originates from a man younger than 35 in good health. This chain joins TRBV12-3 or TRBV12-4 and TRBJ1-2, with TRBD1 as a possible D gene (5 bases). CDR3 region: CASSTGLNYGYTF. The CDR3 nucleotides are TGTGCCAGCAGTACGGGACTCAATTATGGCTACACCTTC.